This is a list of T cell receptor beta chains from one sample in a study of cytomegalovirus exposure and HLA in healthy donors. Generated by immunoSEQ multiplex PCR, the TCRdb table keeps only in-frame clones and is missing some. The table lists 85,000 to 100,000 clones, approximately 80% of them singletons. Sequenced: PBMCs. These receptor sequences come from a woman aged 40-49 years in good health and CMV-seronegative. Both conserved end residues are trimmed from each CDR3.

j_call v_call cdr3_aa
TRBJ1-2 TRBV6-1 ASTPYPQGSGYT
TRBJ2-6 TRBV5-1 ASREERFSGANVLT
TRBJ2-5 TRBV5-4 ASSPSGQTRGETQY
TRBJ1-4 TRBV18 ASSLNGLTRNEKLF
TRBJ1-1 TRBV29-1 SVALNTEAF
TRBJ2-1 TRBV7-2 ASSIGVAGGDNEQF
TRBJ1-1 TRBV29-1 SAGGGRYAF
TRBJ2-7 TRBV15 ATQRGGYEQY
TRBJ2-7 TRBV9 ASSADRGPYEQY
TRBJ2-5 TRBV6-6 ASRGPERETQY
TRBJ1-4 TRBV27 ASRRQGNEKLF
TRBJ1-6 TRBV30 AWMSSRNSPLH
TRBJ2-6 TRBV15 ATSSRIGLTGKAGANVLT
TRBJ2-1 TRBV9 ASSGTGSSYNEQF
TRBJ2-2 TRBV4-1 ASSQVGQRTGELF
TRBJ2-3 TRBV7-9 ASSTYRVSTDTQY
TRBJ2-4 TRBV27 ASSPMGGAAKNIQY
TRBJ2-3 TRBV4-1 ASGRASPGTDTQY
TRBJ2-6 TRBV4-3 ASSQGQGRLGGANVLT
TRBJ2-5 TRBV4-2 ASSPDRGRQETQY
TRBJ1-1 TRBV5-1 ASSLAGAKAGTEAF
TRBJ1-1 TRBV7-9 ASSLVTGGSEAF
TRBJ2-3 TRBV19 ASSISRGTQY